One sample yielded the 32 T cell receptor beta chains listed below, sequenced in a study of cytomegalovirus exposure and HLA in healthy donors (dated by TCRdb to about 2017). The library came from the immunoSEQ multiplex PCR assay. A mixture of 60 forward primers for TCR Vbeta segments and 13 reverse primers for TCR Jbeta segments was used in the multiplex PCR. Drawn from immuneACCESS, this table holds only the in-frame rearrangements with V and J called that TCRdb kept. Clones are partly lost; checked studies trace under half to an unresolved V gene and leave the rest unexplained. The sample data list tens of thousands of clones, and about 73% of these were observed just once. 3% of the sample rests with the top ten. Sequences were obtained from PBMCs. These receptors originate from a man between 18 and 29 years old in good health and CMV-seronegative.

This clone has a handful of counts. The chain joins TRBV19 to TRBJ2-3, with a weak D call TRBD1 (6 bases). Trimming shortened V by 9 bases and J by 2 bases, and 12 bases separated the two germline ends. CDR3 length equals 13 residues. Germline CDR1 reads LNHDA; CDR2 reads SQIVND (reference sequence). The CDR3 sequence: CASPDSTTDTQYF. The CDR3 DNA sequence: TGTGCCAGCCCGGACAGTACCACAGATACGCAGTATTTT.

Here the CDR3 reads CASRPQGEYGYTF. CDR3 nucleotide sequence: TGTGCCAGCCGCCCCCAGGGGGAGTATGGCTACACCTTC. The rearrangement joins TRBV27 to TRBJ1-2; TRBD1 agrees at 7 bases. CDR1 and CDR2 from the germline V gene are MNHEY and SMNVEV (reference sequence). There are 13 residues in the CDR3. V trimming: 8 bases; J trimming: 5 bases; junction bases outside the gene matches: 8.

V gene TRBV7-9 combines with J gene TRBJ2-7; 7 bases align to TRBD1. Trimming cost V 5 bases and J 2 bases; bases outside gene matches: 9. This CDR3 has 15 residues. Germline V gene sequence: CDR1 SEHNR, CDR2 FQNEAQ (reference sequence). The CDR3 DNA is TGTGCCAGCAGCCCCCCCGGGACAGCAACCTACGAGCAGTACTTC. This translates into CASSPPGTATYEQYF.

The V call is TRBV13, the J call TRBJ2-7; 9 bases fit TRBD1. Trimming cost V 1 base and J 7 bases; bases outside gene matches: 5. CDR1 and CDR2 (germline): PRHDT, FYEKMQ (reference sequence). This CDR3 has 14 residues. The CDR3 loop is CASSLDRGLEEQYF. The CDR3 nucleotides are TGTGCCAGCAGCTTAGACAGGGGGCTTGAAGAGCAGTACTTC.

CDR3 sequence: CASSKRLAGDNEQFF. The DNA of the CDR3 is TGTGCCAGCAGCAAGAGACTAGCGGGAGACAATGAGCAGTTCTTC. This rearrangement joins TRBV5-4 to TRBJ2-1, with TRBD2 matching over 12 bases. The CDR3 spans 15 residues. The germline gives CDR1 SGHNT, CDR2 YYREEE (reference sequence). V lost 4 bases, J lost 5 bases, and 4 bases stayed unmatched.

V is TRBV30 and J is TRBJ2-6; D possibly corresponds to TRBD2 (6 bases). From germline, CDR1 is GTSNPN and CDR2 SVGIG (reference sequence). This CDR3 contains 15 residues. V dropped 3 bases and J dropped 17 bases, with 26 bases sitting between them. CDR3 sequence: CAWSPLSRDSMDLTF. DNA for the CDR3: TGTGCCTGGAGCCCTCTTTCCCGGGACTCCATGGACTTGACTTTC.

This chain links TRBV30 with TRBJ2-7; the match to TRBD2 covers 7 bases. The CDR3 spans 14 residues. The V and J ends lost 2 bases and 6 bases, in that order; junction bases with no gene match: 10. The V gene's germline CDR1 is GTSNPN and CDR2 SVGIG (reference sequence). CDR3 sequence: CAWSLLAASGEQYF. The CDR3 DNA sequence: TGTGCCTGGAGTCTTCTAGCGGCCAGCGGCGAGCAGTACTTC. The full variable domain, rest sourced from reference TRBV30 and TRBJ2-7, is SQTIHQWPATLVQPVGSPLSLECTVEGTSNPNLYWYRQAAGRGLQLLFYSVGIGQISSEVPQNLSASRPQDRQFILSSKKLLLSDSGFYLCAWSLLAASGEQYFGPGTRLTVT.

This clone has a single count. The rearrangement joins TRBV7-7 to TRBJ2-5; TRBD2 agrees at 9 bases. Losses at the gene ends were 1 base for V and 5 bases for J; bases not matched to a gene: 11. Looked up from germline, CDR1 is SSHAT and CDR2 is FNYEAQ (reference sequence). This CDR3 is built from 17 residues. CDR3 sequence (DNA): TGTGCCAGCAGCTTAGGGATTAGCGGGAGCCCAAGGGAGACCCAGTACTTC. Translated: CASSLGISGSPRETQYF. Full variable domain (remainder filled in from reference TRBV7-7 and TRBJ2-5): GAGVSQSPRYKVTKRGQDVTLRCDPISSHATLYWYQQALGQGPEFLTYFNYEAQPDKSGLPSDRFSAERPEGSISTLTIQRTEQRDSAMYRCASSLGISGSPRETQYFGPGTRLLVL.

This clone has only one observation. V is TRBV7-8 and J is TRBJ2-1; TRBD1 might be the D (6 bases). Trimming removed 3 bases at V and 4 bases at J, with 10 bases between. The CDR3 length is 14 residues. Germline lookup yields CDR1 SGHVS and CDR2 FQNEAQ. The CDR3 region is CASSLQGLYNEQFF. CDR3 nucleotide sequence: TGTGCCAGCAGCTTGCAGGGGCTTTACAATGAGCAGTTCTTC.

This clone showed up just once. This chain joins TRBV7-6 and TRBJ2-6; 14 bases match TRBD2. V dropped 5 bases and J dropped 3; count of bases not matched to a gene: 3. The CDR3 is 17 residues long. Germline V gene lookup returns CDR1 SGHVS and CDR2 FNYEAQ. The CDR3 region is CASSPGLAGGGANVLTF. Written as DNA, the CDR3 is TGTGCCAGCAGCCCCGGACTAGCGGGAGGTGGGGCCAACGTCCTGACTTTC.

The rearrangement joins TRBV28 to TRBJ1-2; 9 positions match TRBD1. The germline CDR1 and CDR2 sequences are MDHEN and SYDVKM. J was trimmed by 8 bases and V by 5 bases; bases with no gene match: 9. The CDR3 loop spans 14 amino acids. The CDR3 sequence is CASSPRDRANGYTF. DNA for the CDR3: TGTGCCAGCAGTCCCCGGGACAGGGCGAACGGCTACACCTTC.

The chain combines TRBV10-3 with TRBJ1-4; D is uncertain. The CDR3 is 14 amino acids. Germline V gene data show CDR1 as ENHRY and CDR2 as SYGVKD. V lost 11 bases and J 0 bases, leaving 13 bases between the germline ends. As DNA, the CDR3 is TGTGCCCCACCGCGCGGGACAACTAATGAAAAACTGTTTTTT. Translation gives CAPPRGTTNEKLFF.

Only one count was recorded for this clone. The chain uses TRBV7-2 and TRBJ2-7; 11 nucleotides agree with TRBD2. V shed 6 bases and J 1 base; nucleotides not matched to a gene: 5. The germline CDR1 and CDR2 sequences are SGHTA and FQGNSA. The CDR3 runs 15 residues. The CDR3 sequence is CASRILAGESYEQYF. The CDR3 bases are TGTGCCAGCAGGATACTAGCGGGAGAATCCTACGAGCAGTACTTC.

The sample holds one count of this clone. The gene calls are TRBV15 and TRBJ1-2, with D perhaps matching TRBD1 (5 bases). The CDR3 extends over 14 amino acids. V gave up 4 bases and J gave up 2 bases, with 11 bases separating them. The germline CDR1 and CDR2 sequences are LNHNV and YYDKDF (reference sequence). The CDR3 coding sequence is TGTGCCACCAGCATTGCGGGACTAAACTATGGCTACACCTTC. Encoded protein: CATSIAGLNYGYTF.

The CDR3 region has the DNA TGTGCCACCTGGCCGGACAGGGGCCAGTCGACCCAGTACTTC. Protein sequence: CATWPDRGQSTQYF. This chain joins TRBV2 and TRBJ2-5, with 9 nucleotides matching TRBD1. The CDR3 consists of 14 residues. Germline V CDR1 and CDR2: SNHLY, FYNNEI. V lost 10 bases, J lost 7 bases, and 13 bases stayed unmatched.

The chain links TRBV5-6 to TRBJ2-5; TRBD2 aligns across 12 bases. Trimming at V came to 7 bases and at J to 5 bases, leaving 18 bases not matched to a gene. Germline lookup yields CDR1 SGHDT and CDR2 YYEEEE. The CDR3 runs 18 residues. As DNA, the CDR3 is TGTGCCAGCTTCCTTTCCTGGACTAGCGGGGCCGGGGGGGAGACCCAGTACTTC. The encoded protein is CASFLSWTSGAGGETQYF.

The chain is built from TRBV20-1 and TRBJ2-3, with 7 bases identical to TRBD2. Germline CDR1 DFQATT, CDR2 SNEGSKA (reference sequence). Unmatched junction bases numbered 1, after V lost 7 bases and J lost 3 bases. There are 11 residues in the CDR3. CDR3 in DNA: TGCAGTGGGGGGGGAACAGATACGCAGTATTTT. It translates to CSGGGTDTQYF.

The CDR3 reads CASSLVRLAHEQYF. CDR3 coding DNA: TGTGCCAGCAGTTTAGTACGGCTAGCCCACGAGCAGTACTTC. The chain carries TRBV28 and TRBJ2-7, with a tentative D call TRBD2 (5 bases). From germline, CDR1 is MDHEN and CDR2 SYDVKM. The CDR3 runs 14 residues. Trimming cost V 2 bases and J 5 bases, with 13 bases left between them.

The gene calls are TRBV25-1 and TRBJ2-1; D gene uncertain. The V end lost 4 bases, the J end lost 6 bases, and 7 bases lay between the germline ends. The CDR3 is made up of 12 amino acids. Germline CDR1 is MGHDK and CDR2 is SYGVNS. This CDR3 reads CASSAPGNEQFF. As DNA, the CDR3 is TGTGCCAGCAGTGCCCCAGGCAATGAGCAGTTCTTC.

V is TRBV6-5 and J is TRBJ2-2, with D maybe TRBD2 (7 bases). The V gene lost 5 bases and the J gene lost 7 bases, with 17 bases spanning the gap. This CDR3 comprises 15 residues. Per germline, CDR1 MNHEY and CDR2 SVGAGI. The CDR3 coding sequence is TGTGCCAGCAGTCGCACGGGGGGCTCCGGCGGGGAGCTGTTTTTT. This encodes CASSRTGGSGGELFF.

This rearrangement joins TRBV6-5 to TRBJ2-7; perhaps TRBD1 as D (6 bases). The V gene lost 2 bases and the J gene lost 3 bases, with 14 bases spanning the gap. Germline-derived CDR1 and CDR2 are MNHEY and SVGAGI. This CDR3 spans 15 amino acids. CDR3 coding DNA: TGTGCCAGCAGTTACGCAGGGGCGAGTTACTACGAGCAGTACTTC. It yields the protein CASSYAGASYYEQYF.

Here the CDR3 DNA reads TGTGCCAGCAGCTTATTACCGGGACAGGGTGAAGCTTTCTTT. Residues: CASSLLPGQGEAFF. This chain links TRBV7-3 with TRBJ1-1; 9 bases are a match to TRBD1. Germline V gives CDR1 SGHTA, CDR2 FQGTGA. The CDR3 has 14 residues. V gave up 2 bases and J gave up 7 bases; unmatched junction bases: 5.

CDR3 DNA: TGTGCCAGCGGAGGAGGCATAGATACGCAGTATTTT. Translating gives CASGGGIDTQYF. The chain links TRBV7-9 to TRBJ2-3; maybe TRBD2 (5 bases). This CDR3 is built from 12 residues. V was shortened by 8 bases and J by 5 bases, with 11 bases between the two germline ends. Germline CDR1 is SEHNR and CDR2 is FQNEAQ (reference sequence).

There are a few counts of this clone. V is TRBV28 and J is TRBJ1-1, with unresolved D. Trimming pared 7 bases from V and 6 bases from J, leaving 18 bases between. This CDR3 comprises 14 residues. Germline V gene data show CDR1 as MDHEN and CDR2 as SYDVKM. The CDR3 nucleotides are TGTGCCAGCACCTCCCGTCGGTCTGTCTCTGAAGCTTTCTTT. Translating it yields CASTSRRSVSEAFF.

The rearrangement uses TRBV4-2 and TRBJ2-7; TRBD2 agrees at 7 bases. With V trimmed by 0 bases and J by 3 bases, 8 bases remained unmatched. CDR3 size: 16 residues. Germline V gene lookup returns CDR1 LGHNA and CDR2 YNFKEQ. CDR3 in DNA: TGTGCCAGCAGCCAAGATCTGGCGGGAGCAGGCTACGAGCAGTACTTC. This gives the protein CASSQDLAGAGYEQYF.

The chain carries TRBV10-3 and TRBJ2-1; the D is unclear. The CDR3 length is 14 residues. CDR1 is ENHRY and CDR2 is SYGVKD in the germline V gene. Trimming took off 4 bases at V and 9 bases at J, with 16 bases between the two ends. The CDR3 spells CAISGLAVRSEQFF. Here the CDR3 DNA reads TGTGCCATCAGTGGATTGGCAGTTCGGAGTGAGCAGTTCTTC.

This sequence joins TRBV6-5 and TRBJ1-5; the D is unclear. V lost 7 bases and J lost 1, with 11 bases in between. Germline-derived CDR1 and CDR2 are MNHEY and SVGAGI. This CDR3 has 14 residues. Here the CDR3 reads CASNKQPSNQPQHF. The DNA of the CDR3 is TGTGCCAGCAATAAACAGCCCAGCAATCAGCCCCAGCATTTT.

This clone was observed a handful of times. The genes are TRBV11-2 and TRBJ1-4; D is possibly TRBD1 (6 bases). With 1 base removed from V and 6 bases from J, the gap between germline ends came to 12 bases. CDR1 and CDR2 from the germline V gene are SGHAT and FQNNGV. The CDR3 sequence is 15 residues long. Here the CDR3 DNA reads TGTGCCAGCAGCTTAGGGGCAGGGGTTTATGAAAAACTGTTTTTT. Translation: CASSLGAGVYEKLFF.

The CDR3 loop reads CAWSVSSGMREQFF. The CDR3 region has the DNA TGTGCCTGGAGTGTTTCTAGCGGGATGCGTGAGCAGTTCTTC. The chain recombines TRBV30 with TRBJ2-1; 9 bases map to TRBD2. The V and J ends lost 0 bases and 9 bases, in that order; junction bases with no gene match: 6. The germline V gene encodes CDR1 GTSNPN and CDR2 SVGIG (reference sequence). This CDR3 is built from 14 residues.

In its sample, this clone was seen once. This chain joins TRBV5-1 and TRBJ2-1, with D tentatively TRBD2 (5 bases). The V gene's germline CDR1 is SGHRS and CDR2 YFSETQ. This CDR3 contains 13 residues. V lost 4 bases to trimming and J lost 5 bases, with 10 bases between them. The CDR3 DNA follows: TGCGCCAGCAGCCCGAGGGTGGACAATGAGCAGTTCTTC. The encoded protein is CASSPRVDNEQFF. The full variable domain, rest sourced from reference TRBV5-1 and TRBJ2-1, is KAGVTQTPRYLIKTRGQQVTLSCSPISGHRSVSWYQQTPGQGLQFLFEYFSETQRNKGNFPGRFSGRQFSNSRSEMNVSTLELGDSALYLCASSPRVDNEQFFGPGTRLTVL.

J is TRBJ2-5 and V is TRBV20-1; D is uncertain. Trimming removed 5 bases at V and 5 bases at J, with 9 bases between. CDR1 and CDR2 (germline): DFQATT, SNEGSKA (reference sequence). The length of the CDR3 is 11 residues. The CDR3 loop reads CSAPLGETQYF. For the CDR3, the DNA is TGCAGTGCTCCCCTGGGCGAGACCCAGTACTTC.

CDR3 sequence (DNA): TGTGCCAGCAGCTTAGAGGCGGGGCGGCAAAACTATGGCTACACCTTC. This gives the protein CASSLEAGRQNYGYTF. The V call is TRBV7-2, the J call TRBJ1-2; possibly TRBD1 for D (5 bases). This CDR3 is built from 16 residues. CDR1 is SGHTA and CDR2 is FQGNSA in the germline V gene. Trimming removed 1 base at V and 2 bases at J, with 14 bases between.